This passage covers 26 T cell receptor beta chains from one sample sequenced in a study of beta chain features in type 1 diabetes (dated by TCRdb to 2017 to 2018). General study outcomes and caveats: A moderate but significant shortening of TCRB CDR3 length was observed in type 1 diabetes patients in all four CD4+ subsets.

Library preparation was by the immunoSEQ multiplex PCR assay. The entire amount of isolated RNA was reverse transcribed using the High Capacity cDNA Reverse Transcription Kit, so the sequenced TCRB transcripts were expressed ones. This immuneACCESS table, as held by TCRdb, lists in-frame sequences with V and J called but not all clones. Of the missing ones, under half trace to an unresolved V gene in checked studies; the others have no known cause. For this sample there are about 280,000 clones; approximately 15% appear just once. The top ten clones comprise less than 0.02% of the sample. Which antigens these TCRs recognize remains unknown. The sequenced sample was naive CD4+ T cells from blood. The cell subset or site label, read with the paper, signifies: true naive CD4+ T cells. These receptors were obtained from a man aged 18 to 30 with type 1 diabetes.

This chain uses TRBV2 with TRBJ2-7; the match to TRBD2 covers 8 bases. The ends lost 8 bases at V and 5 bases at J; junction bases unmatched: 8. The CDR3 totals 13 residues. Germline V gene data show CDR1 as SNHLY and CDR2 as FYNNEI. The chain's CDR3 is CASGGLAGNEQYF. CDR3 coding DNA: TGTGCCAGCGGAGGGCTAGCGGGTAACGAGCAGTACTTC.

The chain couples TRBV6-6 to TRBJ2-7; perhaps TRBD1 as D (6 bases). CDR1 and CDR2 (germline): MNHNY, SVGAGI (reference sequence). This CDR3 contains 12 residues. The V end lost 7 bases, the J end lost 4 bases, and 11 bases lay between the germline ends. CDR3 DNA sequence: TGTGCCAGCACCCCCACAGGGTACGAGCAGTACTTC. Translated, it gives CASTPTGYEQYF.

This clone turned up a few times. CDR3 loop: CASSLGGLAGQETQYF. Written as DNA, the CDR3 is TGCGCCAGCAGCTTGGGGGGACTAGCGGGACAAGAGACCCAGTACTTC. The rearrangement joins TRBV5-1 to TRBJ2-5, with 13 bases aligning to TRBD2. CDR1 and CDR2 from the germline V gene are SGHRS and YFSETQ. There are 16 residues in the CDR3. The J segment lost 2 bases and the V segment lost 0 bases, leaving 1 base of the junction unmatched.

This clone has only a few counts. V gene TRBV28 combines with J gene TRBJ2-7; D unresolved. Germline V lookup: CDR1 MDHEN, CDR2 SYDVKM. The CDR3 loop spans 11 amino acids. The V end was cut by 4 bases, the J end by 5 bases, with 6 bases between. CDR3 residues: CASSSTHEQYF. In nucleotides, the CDR3 is TGTGCCAGCAGTTCTACCCACGAGCAGTACTTC.

This clone was seen a single time. This chain joins TRBV30 and TRBJ2-3; 9 bases are a match to TRBD2. CDR1 GTSNPN and CDR2 SVGIG come from the germline V gene (reference sequence). J lost 1 base, V lost 2 bases, and 7 bases had no gene match. The CDR3 runs to 16 residues. The CDR3 DNA is TGTGCCTGGAGTCTCTGGTCTAGCGGGGGCACAGATACGCAGTATTTT. The encoded protein is CAWSLWSSGGTDTQYF.

CDR3 sequence reads: CASSRPGQGRTGELFF. In DNA form, the CDR3 reads TGTGCCAGCAGCCGGCCGGGACAGGGAAGAACCGGGGAGCTGTTTTTT. V is TRBV7-9 and J is TRBJ2-2, with TRBD1 matching 9 bases. CDR1 and CDR2 from the germline V gene are SEHNR and FQNEAQ (reference sequence). V lost 5 bases to trimming and J lost 5 bases; unmatched junction nucleotides: 9. The length of the CDR3 is 16 residues.

This clone was observed a few times. The CDR3 loop is CASSQDQGAVSGANVLTF. As DNA, the CDR3 is TGCGCCAGCAGCCAAGATCAGGGGGCTGTCTCTGGGGCCAACGTCCTGACTTTC. The V and J genes are TRBV4-3 and TRBJ2-6; 8 bases are shared with TRBD1. Germline V lookup: CDR1 LGHNA, CDR2 YSLEER. The CDR3 length is 18 residues. J lost 0 bases, V lost 0 bases, and 4 bases had no gene match.

Only a few counts were recorded for this clone. The CDR3, as DNA: TGTGCCAGCAGACAATTCCCGGGAACAAGTAATGAAAAACTGTTTTTT. This encodes CASRQFPGTSNEKLFF. This rearrangement joins TRBV7-9 to TRBJ1-4; D gene unclear. The CDR3 consists of 16 residues. Germline V gives CDR1 SEHNR, CDR2 FQNEAQ (reference sequence). V lost 6 bases to trimming and J lost 4 bases, with 18 bases between them.

This clone was observed a few times. The chain couples TRBV7-2 to TRBJ2-1, with 7 bases matching TRBD1. This CDR3 has 15 amino acids. Germline V gives CDR1 SGHTA, CDR2 FQGNSA. V lost 1 base to trimming and J lost 5 bases; unmatched junction nucleotides: 5. For the CDR3, the DNA is TGTGCCAGCAGCTTAGTACGGGACAGAAACAATGAGCAGTTCTTC. It codes for CASSLVRDRNNEQFF.

This clone has just a few counts. CDR3 DNA: TGTGCCATCAGTGCATCTCCGGGACAGGGTGCGGATACGCAGTATTTT. Residues: CAISASPGQGADTQYF. The chain couples TRBV10-3 to TRBJ2-3; TRBD1 agrees at 9 bases. The CDR3 sequence is 16 residues long. Trimming at V came to 4 bases and at J to 6 bases, leaving 11 bases not matched to a gene. From germline, CDR1 is ENHRY and CDR2 SYGVKD.

V gene TRBV7-9 combines with J gene TRBJ1-2; 7 bases fit TRBD1. Germline values: CDR1 SEHNR, CDR2 FQNEAQ (reference sequence). The length of the CDR3 is 14 residues. The trim removed 4 bases at V and 4 bases at J, leaving 6 bases unmatched. CDR3 DNA sequence: TGTGCCAGCAGCTCGGGGGACAGCCTCTATGGCTACACCTTC. Its translation is CASSSGDSLYGYTF. The full variable domain, completed using reference TRBV7-9 and TRBJ1-2, is DTGVSQNPRHKITKRGQNVTFRCDPISEHNRLYWYRQTLGQGPEFLTYFQNEAQLEKSRLLSDRFSAERPKGSFSTLEIQRTEQGDSAMYLCASSSGDSLYGYTFGSGTRLTVV.

The chain uses TRBV9 and TRBJ2-7; TRBD2 agrees at 10 bases. From germline, CDR1 is SGDLS and CDR2 YYNGEE. The CDR3 is 16 residues long. With V trimmed by 3 bases and J by 0 bases, 6 bases remained unmatched. The CDR3: CASSATSGASSYEQYF. The CDR3 DNA reads TGTGCCAGCAGCGCTACTAGCGGGGCTTCCTCCTACGAGCAGTACTTC.

The CDR3, as DNA: TGTGCCAGCAGCTTATGGGGACAGCAAGAGACCCAGTACTTC. It is translated as CASSLWGQQETQYF. J is TRBJ2-5 and V is TRBV5-6; 7 nucleotides match TRBD1. In germline, CDR1 is SGHDT, CDR2 YYEEEE. The V and J ends lost 2 bases and 2 bases, in that order; junction bases with no gene match: 3. This CDR3 is 14 amino acids long.

The chain has TRBV5-4 and TRBJ2-3; D gene ambiguous. Trimming removed 2 bases at V and 0 bases at J, with 13 bases between. Germline lookup yields CDR1 SGHNT and CDR2 YYREEE (reference sequence). The CDR3 runs 16 residues. For the CDR3, the DNA is TGTGCCAGCAGCTTAACCTTAGAACCTAGCACAGATACGCAGTATTTT. Its translation: CASSLTLEPSTDTQYF.

V gene TRBV11-2 combines with J gene TRBJ1-4; TRBD1 matches 7 bases. Germline V gives CDR1 SGHAT, CDR2 FQNNGV. The CDR3 sequence is 15 residues long. Trimming at V came to 4 bases and at J to 8 bases, leaving 10 bases not matched to a gene. The CDR3 sequence is CASSSIRGAQEKLFF. CDR3 nucleotide sequence: TGTGCCAGCAGCTCGATCAGGGGGGCTCAAGAAAAACTGTTTTTT.

A few counts support this clone. The V and J genes are TRBV5-6 and TRBJ1-2; 7 bases map to TRBD1. Germline V CDR1 and CDR2: SGHDT, YYEEEE. The ends lost 4 bases at V and 8 bases at J; junction bases unmatched: 8. This CDR3 is 13 amino acids long. Here the CDR3 reads CASSPGTEYGYTF. The CDR3 DNA follows: TGTGCCAGCAGCCCAGGGACAGAGTACGGCTACACCTTC.

The rearrangement joins TRBV2 to TRBJ2-4; 11 nucleotides match TRBD2. Germline-derived CDR1 and CDR2 are SNHLY and FYNNEI. The CDR3 length is 14 residues. The junction had 3 bases not matched to a gene; V was cut back by 7 bases and J by 4 bases. CDR3 bases: TGTGCCAGCATGGGACTAGCGGTAAAAAACATTCAGTACTTC. Protein sequence: CASMGLAVKNIQYF.

The chain recombines TRBV28 with TRBJ1-5, with TRBD1 identical over 7 bases. V lost 5 bases and J lost 15; bases outside the gene matches: 10. Germline lookup yields CDR1 MDHEN and CDR2 SYDVKM. The CDR3 has 12 amino acids. CDR3 sequence reads: CASSVVGRDRHF. The CDR3 DNA reads as TGTGCCAGCAGTGTAGTGGGCCGGGACAGGCATTTT. Full variable domain (missing parts from reference TRBV28 and TRBJ1-5): DVKVTQSSRYLVKRTGEKVFLECVQDMDHENMFWYRQDPGLGLRLIYFSYDVKMKEKGDIPEGYSVSREKKERFSLILESASTNQTSMYLCASSVVGRDRHFGDGTRLSIL.

This clone occurred a few times. The chain carries TRBV7-9 and TRBJ2-3, with 8 bases that match TRBD2. The J segment lost 8 bases and the V segment lost 3 bases, leaving 10 bases of the junction unmatched. In germline, CDR1 is SEHNR, CDR2 FQNEAQ (reference sequence). The CDR3 extends over 15 amino acids. The CDR3 spells CASSLGSGGQGTQYF. The CDR3 DNA reads TGTGCCAGCAGCTTGGGATCGGGGGGGCAAGGTACGCAGTATTTT.

This chain connects TRBV23-1 to TRBJ2-3; 10 nucleotides align to TRBD2. TRBV23-1 is an ORF for which the function is uncertain. Germline trimming cut 2 bases from V and 9 bases from J; bases unmatched to any gene: 32. CDR3 length equals 23 residues. Here the CDR3 DNA reads TGCGCCAGCAGTCAAGAGTCCCGGGCCGGGACGGGGGTTAGCGGGAGGCCCCCACGAACGCAGTATTTT. Its protein is CASSQESRAGTGVSGRPPRTQYF.

This clone was seen only a few times. The gene calls are TRBV4-2 and TRBJ2-7; TRBD1 is a possible D gene (5 bases). The CDR3 is made up of 15 amino acids. V gave up 0 bases and J gave up 3 bases, with 12 bases separating them. CDR1 and CDR2 from the germline V gene are LGHNA and YNFKEQ. This chain's CDR3 is CASSQDVEQDYEQYF. The CDR3 region has the DNA TGTGCCAGCAGCCAAGATGTGGAACAGGACTACGAGCAGTACTTC.

J is TRBJ2-7 and V is TRBV2, with 14 bases aligning to TRBD2. Trimming removed 8 bases from V and 3 bases from J; junction bases left unmatched: 6. The germline V gene encodes CDR1 SNHLY and CDR2 FYNNEI. The CDR3 consists of 15 residues. CDR3 coding DNA: TGTGCCAGCGGGACTAGCGGGAGTATGGTCTACGAGCAGTACTTC. This translates into CASGTSGSMVYEQYF.

V gene TRBV5-1 combines with J gene TRBJ2-1, with 13 nucleotides matching TRBD2. CDR1 is SGHRS, CDR2 YFSETQ, per germline. This CDR3 has 15 residues. Trimming removed 8 bases from V and 7 bases from J; junction bases left unmatched: 9. In nucleotides, the CDR3 is TGCGCCAGTAGCACCGGGACTAGCGGGACGAATGAGCAGTTCTTC. Translating gives CASSTGTSGTNEQFF.

The V gene is TRBV5-1, the J gene TRBJ2-3; TRBD2 might be the D (6 bases). The germline V and J ends were trimmed by 0 bases and 4 bases, with 9 bases remaining between them. Per the germline V gene, CDR1 is SGHRS and CDR2 is YFSETQ. The CDR3 totals 14 residues. The CDR3: CASSLAGSSDTQYF. DNA for the CDR3: TGCGCCAGCAGCTTGGCCGGGAGCTCAGATACGCAGTATTTT.

The sample holds a few counts of this clone. The rearrangement uses TRBV6-5 and TRBJ2-7; TRBD2 agrees at 8 bases. CDR1 is MNHEY, CDR2 SVGAGI, per germline. V gave up 6 bases and J gave up 5 bases; unmatched junction bases: 9. The length of the CDR3 is 14 residues. The CDR3 sequence is CASSPSSGPNEQYF. The CDR3 DNA follows: TGTGCCAGCAGCCCCTCTAGCGGGCCGAACGAGCAGTACTTC.

The genes are TRBV5-1 and TRBJ2-1, with 7 bases that match TRBD2. The CDR3 runs to 13 residues. J was trimmed by 3 bases and V by 3 bases; bases with no gene match: 0. From germline, CDR1 is SGHRS and CDR2 YFSETQ. CDR3 in DNA: TGCGCCAGCAGCTCTAGCGGCTACAATGAGCAGTTCTTC. Protein product: CASSSSGYNEQFF.